This T cell receptor (beta chain) appears in the sequencing data of a study of Tregs in tolerant kidney transplant recipients. Recipients received nonmyeloablative bone marrow transplants from related graft donors, with transient mixed chimerism. The length of the CDR3 is 16 residues. V lost 4 bases and J lost 0, with 15 bases in between. Per the germline V gene, CDR1 is MGHRA and CDR2 is YSYEKL. Study-wide points: Findings come from small patient numbers and require larger validation. For some patients, primers changed over time, blocking nucleotide-level comparison. This study did not directly address biological reproducibility.

Profiling relied on immunoSEQ multiplex PCR, and the TCRdb table lists in-frame clones only, not all of them. The table records tens of thousands of clones, under 95% of them present only once. Note on this clone: Antigen specificity is unknown.

The chain combines TRBV4-1 with TRBJ1-2, with D perhaps matching TRBD1 (6 bases). The TCR sequence derives from a human patient who received a combined kidney and bone marrow transplant. A subset of T cells may come from the graft donor. The sequencing here drew on CD4+ T cells from blood (PBMCs), taken 12 months after the transplant. Written as DNA, the CDR3 is TGCGCCAGCAGCCCCGGGGACACCGCCGCTAACTATGGCTACACCTTC. It is translated as CASSPGDTAANYGYTF.